These 20 T cell receptor beta chains were all obtained from the same sample, sequenced in a study of cytomegalovirus exposure and HLA in healthy donors. The PCR contained 60 Vbeta and 13 Jbeta primers. Clones were read by immunoSEQ multiplex PCR, and TCRdb kept only the in-frame ones, dropping some. The table includes 74,000 or so clones, 60% to 85% detected once. The sequencing input was PBMCs. The receptors derive from a male donor in good health and CMV-seropositive.

This chain links TRBV6-4 with TRBJ2-7, with 9 positions matching TRBD1. Germline trimming cut 3 bases from V and 0 bases from J; bases unmatched to any gene: 0. Per germline, CDR1 MRHNA and CDR2 SNTAGT. The CDR3 runs to 14 residues. CDR3 residues: CASSEGQGSYEQYF. In DNA, the CDR3 is TGTGCCAGCAGTGAGGGACAGGGCTCCTACGAGCAGTACTTC.

The V and J genes are TRBV28 and TRBJ1-1, with D maybe TRBD1 (5 bases). CDR3 size: 14 residues. V lost 3 bases and J 6 bases, leaving 14 bases between the germline ends. Germline values: CDR1 MDHEN, CDR2 SYDVKM. The CDR3: CASSFRERGAEAFF. The CDR3, as DNA: TGTGCCAGCAGTTTTCGGGAGCGGGGGGCTGAAGCTTTCTTT.

The chain combines TRBV6-1 with TRBJ1-5; 7 bases are a match to TRBD1. Germline trimming cut 3 bases from V and 5 bases from J; bases unmatched to any gene: 7. CDR1 is MNHNS and CDR2 is SASEGT in the germline V gene. The length of the CDR3 is 15 residues. The CDR3 DNA sequence: TGTGCCAGCAGTGATGGTGCAGGGGGATATCAGCCCCAGCATTTT. It yields the protein CASSDGAGGYQPQHF.

The chain has TRBV19 and TRBJ2-7; D unclear. CDR1 LNHDA and CDR2 SQIVND come from the germline V gene (reference sequence). This CDR3 region has 15 residues. V was cut by 6 bases and J by 0 bases, with 15 bases left in between. CDR3 DNA: TGTGCCAGTAGCGACTGGGTCGGCAGCTCCTACGAGCAGTACTTC. Translation gives CASSDWVGSSYEQYF. The variable domain in full, completed from reference TRBV19 and TRBJ2-7, reads DGGITQSPKYLFRKEGQNVTLSCEQNLNHDAMYWYRQDPGQGLRLIYYSQIVNDFQKGDIAEGYSVSREKKESFPLTVTSAQKNPTAFYLCASSDWVGSSYEQYFGPGTRLTVT.

The genes are TRBV6-5 and TRBJ1-1; D unclear. The CDR3 spans 15 residues. Germline V lookup: CDR1 MNHEY, CDR2 SVGAGI. Trimming shortened V by 0 bases and J by 3 bases, and 11 bases separated the two germline ends. The chain's CDR3 is CASSYSTGMDTEAFF. CDR3 bases: TGTGCCAGCAGTTACTCCACGGGTATGGACACTGAAGCTTTCTTT.

CDR3 sequence: CATSRTTGGNTIYF. For the CDR3, the DNA is TGTGCCACCAGCAGAACCACAGGAGGAAACACCATATATTTT. This rearrangement joins TRBV15 to TRBJ1-3; TRBD1 is a possible D gene (5 bases). V was pared by 2 bases and J by 4 bases, with 9 bases between. Germline V CDR1 and CDR2: LNHNV, YYDKDF (reference sequence). CDR3 size: 14 residues.

V is TRBV4-2 and J is TRBJ2-1; 8 nucleotides line up with TRBD1. This CDR3 is 16 amino acids long. J gave up 6 bases and V 1 base, and 8 bases lay outside the gene matches. The germline gives CDR1 LGHNA, CDR2 YNFKEQ. The CDR3 sequence is CASSQAGQGLFNEQFF. The DNA of the CDR3 is TGTGCCAGCAGCCAAGCCGGACAGGGTTTGTTCAATGAGCAGTTCTTC.

The chain uses TRBV7-9 and TRBJ1-4, with 7 positions matching TRBD1. Trimming removed 3 bases from V and 8 bases from J; junction bases left unmatched: 6. This CDR3 region has 14 residues. CDR1 is SEHNR and CDR2 is FQNEAQ in the germline V gene (reference sequence). In DNA, the CDR3 is TGTGCCAGCAGCTTCCGACAGGGTGGAGAAAAACTGTTTTTT. It is translated as CASSFRQGGEKLFF.

This clone was found once. The chain is built from TRBV7-2 and TRBJ2-5, with 11 bases identical to TRBD2. The CDR3 is made up of 18 amino acids. Germline CDR1 and CDR2: SGHTA and FQGNSA. After removal of 5 bases from V and 4 bases from J, the junction contained 15 bases not matched to a gene. CDR3 protein: CASSILPGRLAGRETQYF. CDR3 coding DNA: TGTGCCAGCAGCATACTACCCGGCAGACTAGCGGGGCGAGAGACCCAGTACTTC.

The chain combines TRBV7-9 with TRBJ1-2; possible D gene TRBD1, 6 bases. The ends were cut back, 6 bases at V and 5 bases at J, with 22 bases in the middle. The CDR3 contains 16 residues. Germline-derived CDR1 and CDR2 are SEHNR and FQNEAQ (reference sequence). The CDR3 nucleotides are TGTGCCAGCAGTCAAGCCGGGACAACAAAGGCTTATGGCTACACCTTC. Translation: CASSQAGTTKAYGYTF.

V gene TRBV30 combines with J gene TRBJ1-2; 9 nucleotides agree with TRBD1. CDR3 length: 13 residues. V gave up 3 bases and J gave up 7 bases; unmatched junction bases: 6. The germline V gene encodes CDR1 GTSNPN and CDR2 SVGIG (reference sequence). CDR3 region: CAWSAGTGCGYTF. For the CDR3, the DNA is TGTGCCTGGAGCGCGGGGACAGGGTGTGGCTACACCTTC.

This clone occurred once. The chain recombines TRBV5-1 with TRBJ2-3; possibly TRBD1 for D (6 bases). V lost 2 bases and J 2 bases, leaving 12 bases between the germline ends. From germline, CDR1 is SGHRS and CDR2 YFSETQ. The CDR3 loop spans 15 amino acids. CDR3 loop: CASSFLPGATDTQYF. As DNA, the CDR3 is TGCGCCAGCAGCTTCTTGCCAGGGGCCACAGATACGCAGTATTTT.

The CDR3 sequence is CASSQDGAPREQYF. The CDR3, as DNA: TGCGCCAGCAGCCAAGATGGAGCCCCTCGCGAGCAGTACTTC. This chain uses TRBV4-1 with TRBJ2-7, with D hard to call. V dropped 0 bases and J dropped 6 bases, with 12 bases sitting between them. CDR3 length equals 14 residues. The V gene's germline CDR1 is MGHRA and CDR2 YSYEKL.

J is TRBJ2-7 and V is TRBV19, with D possibly being TRBD2 (6 bases). The CDR3 has 14 residues. Germline V lookup: CDR1 LNHDA, CDR2 SQIVND (reference sequence). The germline V and J ends were trimmed by 5 bases and 4 bases, with 15 bases remaining between them. CDR3 nucleotide sequence: TGTGCCAGTAGTCCCTTTTATGGGGGGTACGAGCAGTACTTC. Translated: CASSPFYGGYEQYF.

V gene TRBV7-2 combines with J gene TRBJ1-5; a possible D gene is TRBD1 (5 bases). Trimming removed 3 bases from V and 4 bases from J, with 7 bases in between. CDR1 is SGHTA, CDR2 FQGNSA, per germline. The CDR3 is 13 amino acids. CDR3 coding DNA: TGTGCCAGCAGCTTTGGGGCGAATCAGCCCCAGCATTTT. Translating gives CASSFGANQPQHF.

The chain joins TRBV6-1 to TRBJ1-3; D is possibly TRBD1 (6 bases). V dropped 6 bases and J dropped 7 bases, with 19 bases sitting between them. From germline, CDR1 is MNHNS and CDR2 SASEGT. The CDR3 has 15 amino acids. The CDR3 sequence is CASSDPTGSSNTIYF. The CDR3 DNA is TGTGCCAGCAGCGACCCTACAGGGAGTAGCAACACCATATATTTT.

The chain carries TRBV6-5 and TRBJ2-7; 10 nucleotides match TRBD1. Germline V gene sequence: CDR1 MNHEY, CDR2 SVGAGI. This CDR3 comprises 15 residues. The V and J ends lost 7 bases and 5 bases, in that order; junction bases with no gene match: 11. CDR3 loop: CASMGVGTGEHEQYF. The CDR3 DNA follows: TGTGCCAGCATGGGTGTAGGGACAGGGGAACACGAGCAGTACTTC.

This clone was recorded once. The chain has TRBV7-3 and TRBJ2-3, with 9 bases lining up with TRBD2. V lost 4 bases and J lost 3; bases outside the gene matches: 5. From germline, CDR1 is SGHTA and CDR2 FQGTGA. CDR3 length: 15 residues. CDR3 DNA sequence: TGTGCCAGCAGCTCAGGCGGGGGGGGAACAGATACGCAGTATTTT. Translated, it gives CASSSGGGGTDTQYF.

In its sample, this clone was seen a few times. The chain recombines TRBV6-1 with TRBJ2-3; 7 nucleotides line up with TRBD2. Germline V gene sequence: CDR1 MNHNS, CDR2 SASEGT. V dropped 10 bases and J dropped 2; count of bases not matched to a gene: 6. CDR3 length equals 13 residues. CDR3 in DNA: TGTGCCACCACGGGACTAAACACAGATACGCAGTATTTT. Residues: CATTGLNTDTQYF.

The chain uses TRBV5-4 and TRBJ2-2, with TRBD2 matching over 8 bases. Germline V gene sequence: CDR1 SGHNT, CDR2 YYREEE (reference sequence). The CDR3 extends over 16 amino acids. J gave up 2 bases and V 5 bases, and 8 bases lay outside the gene matches. The CDR3, as DNA: TGTGCCAGCAGATACGGACTAGCTGAAAACACCGGGGAGCTGTTTTTT. Translating gives CASRYGLAENTGELFF.